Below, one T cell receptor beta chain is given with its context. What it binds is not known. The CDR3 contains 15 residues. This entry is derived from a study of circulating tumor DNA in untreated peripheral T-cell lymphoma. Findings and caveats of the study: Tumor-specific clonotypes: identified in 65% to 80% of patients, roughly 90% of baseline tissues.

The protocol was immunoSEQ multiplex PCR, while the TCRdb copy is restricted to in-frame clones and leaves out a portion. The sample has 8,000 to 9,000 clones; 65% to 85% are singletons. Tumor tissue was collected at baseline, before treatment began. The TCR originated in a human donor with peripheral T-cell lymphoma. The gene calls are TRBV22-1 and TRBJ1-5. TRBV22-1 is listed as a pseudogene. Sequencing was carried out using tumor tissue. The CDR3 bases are TGTGCCAGCACTTCCAGTGTCGATAGCAATCAGCCCCAGCATTTT. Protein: CASTSSVDSNQPQHF.